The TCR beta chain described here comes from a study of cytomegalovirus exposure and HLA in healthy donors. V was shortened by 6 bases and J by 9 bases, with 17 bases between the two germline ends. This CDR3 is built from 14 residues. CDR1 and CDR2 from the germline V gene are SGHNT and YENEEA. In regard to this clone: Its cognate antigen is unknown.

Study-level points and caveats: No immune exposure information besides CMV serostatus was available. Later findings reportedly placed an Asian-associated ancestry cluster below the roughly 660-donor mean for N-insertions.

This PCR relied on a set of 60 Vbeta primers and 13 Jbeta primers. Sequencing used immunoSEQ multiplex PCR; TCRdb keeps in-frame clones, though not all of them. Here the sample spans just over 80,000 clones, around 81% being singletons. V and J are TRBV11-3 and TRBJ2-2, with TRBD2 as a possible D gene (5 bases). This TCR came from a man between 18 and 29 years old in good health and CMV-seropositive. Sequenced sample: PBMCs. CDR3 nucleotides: TGTGCCAGCAGATGGATTGGGTCGGACTGGGAGCTGTTTTTT. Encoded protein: CASRWIGSDWELFF.